The sequence of this T cell receptor (beta chain) was determined in a study of cytomegalovirus exposure and HLA in healthy donors. The study, taken as a whole, reports: Earlier findings revealed that most TCR beta V segments proved productive either about 90% or about 30% of the time. Investigators reported about 160 TCR beta chains as tied to cytomegalovirus. Roughly uniform sequencing depth across donors was assumed, possibly incorrectly. TCR beta chain V- and J-gene trimming was linked, in a later analysis, to a missense variant in DCLRE1C.

V lost 0 bases, J lost 4 bases, and 10 bases lay in between. The germline CDR1 and CDR2 sequences are SGHRS and YFSETQ. This CDR3 has 15 amino acids. PCR used 60 Vbeta primers and 13 Jbeta primers. Only in-frame clones appear in the TCRdb table, and some are missing; sequencing was by immunoSEQ multiplex PCR. The repertoire holds 95,000 to 150,000 clones, with about four fifths as singletons. This clone was counted a few times. The antigen is undetermined. This sequence originates from a woman aged 40 to 50 in good health and CMV-seropositive. The rearrangement uses TRBV5-1 and TRBJ2-2; no definite D call. The source material was PBMCs. The CDR3 region is CASSLEMFGTGELFF. CDR3 nucleotide sequence: TGCGCCAGCAGCTTGGAGATGTTCGGCACCGGGGAGCTGTTTTTT.